This T cell receptor beta chain is drawn from a study of blood T cells in healthy people across ages. With a J-beta primer mix and a sample-barcoded 5' primer, a second PCR ran about 7 to 12 cycles. Each cDNA was tagged by a template-switch adaptor containing 12 random nucleotides. MiXCR, run by TCRdb on the 5' RACE reads, gives a single entry per CDR3 protein. This sample has about 830,000 distinct CDR3 sequences, with around two thirds found just once. This CDR3 has 17 amino acids. The ends lost 3 bases at V and 0 bases at J; junction bases unmatched: 11. Germline CDR1 reads DFQATT; CDR2 reads SNEGSKA (reference sequence).

The clonotype was recovered from a young man in good health. Material for sequencing was blood. This chain uses TRBV20-1 with TRBJ2-3, with 8 bases fitting TRBD2. The CDR3: CSARGTGTGGSTDTQYF. The CDR3, as DNA: TGCAGTGCTAGGGGGACCGGGACGGGAGGGAGCACAGATACGCAGTATTTT.